This entry describes one T cell receptor (beta chain). Its antigen remains unknown. Germline lookup yields CDR1 GTSNPN and CDR2 SVGIG (reference sequence). This CDR3 contains 15 residues. Germline trimming cut 2 bases from V and 0 bases from J; bases unmatched to any gene: 6. This entry comes from a study of CD8+ T cells in alopecia areata. General study results and limits: Normal skin's resident alphabeta T cells are sequenced alongside lesional scalp T cells. It was less clear whether patients shared TCRs than it was in mice, possibly because of HLA. Normal scalp had lower clonality than lesional scalp, with alopecia totalis/universalis lesions showing this most strongly.

Isolated RNA was reverse transcribed into cDNA used as the sequencing template. Produced via immunoSEQ multiplex PCR; TCRdb's table is partial and in-frame only. The top ten hold under 25% of the sample, which has 90,000 to 130,000 clones, 59% seen once. Using a FACSAria, the CD4+ and CD8+ T cells were sorted from the PBMCs. The receptor comes from a human donor in good health. Material for sequencing was CD8+ T cells sorted from blood. The chain is built from TRBV30 and TRBJ2-7, with 8 bases aligning to TRBD1. The chain's CDR3 is CAWSNAGTGSYEQYF. The CDR3 bases are TGTGCCTGGAGTAACGCCGGGACAGGCTCCTACGAGCAGTACTTC.